This T cell receptor (beta chain) was captured in a study of blood T cell repertoires in COVID-19 (dated by TCRdb to 2019 to 2021). The study in broad terms: Samples from collaborators originated in the United States, Italy and Spain and spanned both the acute and convalescent phases of COVID-19. The prospective study material was composed of cDNA or gDNA derived from T cells, B-cell-depleted T cells, or PBMCs. Subjects who had been exposed to COVID-19, were actively infected with it, or had recovered from it provided the deeply sampled blood TCRbeta repertoires that made up the dataset. A freely available public database, intended as a resource for researchers studying the immune response to SARS-CoV-2, is where the repertoires were released. Samples were obtained from the ongoing ImmuneRACE study (first 160 participants) and from about 1,300 subjects provided by 6 global collaborators. Sample metadata almost always included a de-identified subject ID, COVID-19 status, age in years and sex. HLA class I and class II types, where available, came from metadata supplied by the sample provider rather than from assay-based typing.

The paper's findings and limits, for the study overall: The amount of clinical and demographic metadata varied by source and participant and was provided uncurated.

Looking up the germline V gene yields CDR1 MDHEN and CDR2 SYDVKM. The CDR3 numbers 12 residues from cysteine through phenylalanine. Of the read, only the CDR3 DNA is kept; its 36 bases are in frame from base 1. A distance of 12 bases separates the germline ends of V and J, which lose 6 bases and 7 bases respectively. TCRbeta CDR3 regions were amplified from genomic DNA using the immunoSEQ Assay, a bias-controlled multiplex PCR. Processing in the source paper ran as follows. The number of nucleated cells in each sample was estimated from the amplification of reference gene primers within the assay. To quantify the absolute abundance of each unique TCRbeta CDR3 rearrangement, sequence reads were collapsed and filtered. For each sample, productive Simpson clonality was calculated as the square root of Simpson's diversity index over productive rearrangements. TCRdb provides this immuneACCESS table in a form limited to in-frame rearrangements. Some clones are lacking; in checked studies, under half of them reflect an unresolved V gene, and why the rest are absent is not known. V, J and clone size derive from that table, while D and trimming were established from the DNA sequence. This sample holds approximately 280,000 clones; 90% were observed only once. Of the sample, roughly 7% is held by the ten largest clones.

As to this clone: Its specific antigen is unknown. Base qualities were left out, and no much larger clone turns up one base away.

One collaborating source in Seattle enrolled patients while the patients were actively infected and followed the patients over time throughout the course of disease. Each collaborating institution followed its own protocols to collect whole blood in K2EDTA tubes. For TCRbeta analysis, collaborators shipped samples as frozen whole blood, isolated PBMCs, or DNA extracted from either of those sample types. The chain employs TRBV28 and TRBJ1-2, with the D gene not confidently named. The sequencing sample was made of peripheral blood. The receptor was isolated from a woman aged 25 to 39 with COVID-19, enrolled during active disease. The DNA reads TGTGCCAGCAGAGAATTGCGGGCTGGCTACACCTTC. Its amino acids are CASRELRAGYTF.